The clone carrying this TCR beta chain was found a few times. The antigen is unknown. The data were obtained in a study of graft-versus-host responses after intestinal transplantation. Whole-study context: The whole recipient group had anti-thymocyte globulin induction followed by tacrolimus and steroids for three to four years. Study results and caveats: GvH clone levels peaked in circulation, and this peak was associated with early post-transplant HvG declines.

J was trimmed by 5 bases and V by 5 bases; bases with no gene match: 3. CDR3 length: 13 amino acids. Germline CDR1 MDHEN, CDR2 SYDVKM. Using immunoSEQ multiplex PCR, the repertoire was profiled, and TCRdb retains in-frame clones only, with some absent. The sample carries tens of thousands of clones, roughly 90% recorded once. Specimen: unstimulated CD8+ T cells sorted from spleen or lymph node cells, collected before transplant. The sequence was collected from a human donor who was the organ donor for an intestinal transplant. The genes are TRBV28 and TRBJ2-1, with 7 bases fitting TRBD1. CDR3 loop: CASSRTGNNEQFF. The CDR3 nucleotides are TGTGCCAGCAGTCGGACAGGTAACAATGAGCAGTTCTTC.